Detailed here is one T cell receptor beta chain. Its antigen is not known. Trimming left V 4 bases short and J 5 bases short, with 11 bases between. Germline-derived CDR1 and CDR2 are MNHNS and SASEGT. The CDR3 has 13 residues. Libraries were prepared by immunoSEQ multiplex PCR; TCRdb keeps only in-frame clonotypes and omits some of them. The sample contains more than 70,000 clones, 90% to 97% of which appear only once. This sample was included in a study of cytomegalovirus exposure and HLA in healthy donors. Overall study findings and caveats: Testing in vitro showed a few CMV-associated chains specific for CMV antigens. Published work reported that the classifier diagnosed cytomegalovirus status with high specificity and sensitivity. Listed as cytomegalovirus-associated were more than 150 TCR beta chains.

Sequencing input: PBMCs. The chain links TRBV6-1 to TRBJ1-2; D is possibly TRBD1 (5 bases). The source of this sequence is a man aged 18 to 30 in good health and CMV-seropositive. The chain's CDR3 is CASSATGGYGYTF. DNA of the CDR3: TGTGCCAGCAGTGCAACCGGGGGGTATGGCTACACCTTC.